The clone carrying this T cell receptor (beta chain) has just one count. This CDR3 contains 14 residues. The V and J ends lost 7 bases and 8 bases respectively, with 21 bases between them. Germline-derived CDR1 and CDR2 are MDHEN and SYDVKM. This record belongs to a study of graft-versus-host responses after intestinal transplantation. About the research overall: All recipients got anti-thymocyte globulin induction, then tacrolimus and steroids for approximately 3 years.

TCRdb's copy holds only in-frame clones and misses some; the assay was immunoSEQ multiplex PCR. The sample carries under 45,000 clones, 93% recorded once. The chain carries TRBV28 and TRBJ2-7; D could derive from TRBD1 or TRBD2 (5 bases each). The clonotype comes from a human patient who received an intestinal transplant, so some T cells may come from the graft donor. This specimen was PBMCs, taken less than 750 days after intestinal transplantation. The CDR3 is CASNIPGTAAQQYF. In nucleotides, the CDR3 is TGTGCCAGCAATATACCCGGGACCGCGGCGCAGCAGTACTTC.